Sequencing of this T cell receptor beta chain was carried out in a study of tumor and adjacent non-tumor tissue in lung cancer. This CDR3 contains 15 residues. The V gene's germline CDR1 is DFQATT and CDR2 SNEGSKA (reference sequence). A modified ARM-PCR protocol with three rounds of nested PCR amplified TCRbeta. A single record per CDR3 protein comes from TCRdb applying MiXCR to the multiplex PCR reads. The repertoire holds about 86,000 distinct CDR3 sequences, under 80% seen once, with around a fifth in the top ten. The template was RNA from unsorted bulk tissue. The normal lung tissue was taken more than 3 cm from the tumor edge. Notes on this clonotype: Mismatch with germline at one junction end may stem from a read error.

This receptor was obtained from a woman aged 50 to 65 with non-small cell lung cancer. The chain recombines TRBV20-1 with TRBJ2-7; 10 nucleotides match TRBD2. The sequencing input was distant non-tumor lung tissue. CDR3 amino acids: CSASPSSGSPYERYF. The CDR3 DNA is TGCAGTGCTAGCCCATCTAGCGGGAGTCCTTACGAGCGGTACTTC.